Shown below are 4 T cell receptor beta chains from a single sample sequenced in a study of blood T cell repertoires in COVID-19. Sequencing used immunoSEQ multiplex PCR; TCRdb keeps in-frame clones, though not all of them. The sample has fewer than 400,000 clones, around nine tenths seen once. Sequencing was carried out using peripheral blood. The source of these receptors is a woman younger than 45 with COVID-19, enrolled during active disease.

CDR3 bases: TGTGCCAGCAACCCCGGGGGAAGCACAGATACGCAGTATTTT. This encodes CASNPGGSTDTQYF. The chain has TRBV7-2 and TRBJ2-3; D is possibly TRBD2 (6 bases). Germline values: CDR1 SGHTA, CDR2 FQGNSA. This CDR3 has 14 residues. The V end was cut by 7 bases, the J end by 0 bases, with 11 bases between.

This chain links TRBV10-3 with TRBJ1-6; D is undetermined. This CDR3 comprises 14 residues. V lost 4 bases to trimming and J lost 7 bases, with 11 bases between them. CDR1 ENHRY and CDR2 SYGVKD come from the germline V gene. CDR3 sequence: CAISVQPENSPLHF. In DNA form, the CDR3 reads TGTGCCATCAGTGTACAGCCTGAAAATTCACCCCTCCACTTT.

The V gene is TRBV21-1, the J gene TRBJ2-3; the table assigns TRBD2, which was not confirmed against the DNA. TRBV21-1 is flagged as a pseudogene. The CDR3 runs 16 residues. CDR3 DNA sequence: TGTGCCAGCAGCCTCGAGGACTATTCTAGCACAGATACGCAGTATTTT. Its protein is CASSLEDYSSTDTQYF.

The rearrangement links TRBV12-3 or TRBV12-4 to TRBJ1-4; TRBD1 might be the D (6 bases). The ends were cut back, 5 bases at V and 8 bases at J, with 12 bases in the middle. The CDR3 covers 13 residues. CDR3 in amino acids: CASSRQAGEKLFF. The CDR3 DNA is TGTGCCAGCAGTCGACAGGCAGGGGAAAAACTGTTTTTT.